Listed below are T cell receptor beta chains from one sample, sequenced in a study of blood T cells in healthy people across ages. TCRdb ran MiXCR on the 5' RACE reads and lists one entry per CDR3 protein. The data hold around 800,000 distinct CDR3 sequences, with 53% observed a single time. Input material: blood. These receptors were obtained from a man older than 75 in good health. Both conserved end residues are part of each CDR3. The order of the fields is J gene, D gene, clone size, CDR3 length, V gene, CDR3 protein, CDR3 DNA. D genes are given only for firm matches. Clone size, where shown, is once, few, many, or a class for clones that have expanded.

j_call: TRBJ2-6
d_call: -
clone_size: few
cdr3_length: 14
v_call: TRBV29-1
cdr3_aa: CSVAGGAGANVLTF
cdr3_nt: TGCAGCGTCGCCGGGGGAGCTGGGGCCAACGTCCTGACTTTC

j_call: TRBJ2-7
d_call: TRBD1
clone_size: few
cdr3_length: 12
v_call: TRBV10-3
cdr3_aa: CAISGTGYEQYF
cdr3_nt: TGTGCCATCAGTGGGACAGGCTACGAGCAGTACTTC

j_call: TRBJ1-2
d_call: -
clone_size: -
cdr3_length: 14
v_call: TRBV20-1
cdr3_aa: CSARDGTRVYGYTF
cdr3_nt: TGCAGTGCTAGAGATGGGACAAGGGTCTATGGCTACACCTTC

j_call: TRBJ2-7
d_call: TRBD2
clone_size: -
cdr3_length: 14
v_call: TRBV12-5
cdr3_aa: CASGVSGGGNEQYF
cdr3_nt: TGTGCTAGTGGTGTCTCGGGAGGGGGAAACGAGCAGTACTTC

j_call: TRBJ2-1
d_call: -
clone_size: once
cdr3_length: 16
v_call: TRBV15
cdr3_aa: CATSRVRGKTYNEQFF
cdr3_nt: TGTGCCACCAGCAGAGTGCGAGGGAAGACCTACAATGAGCAGTTCTTC

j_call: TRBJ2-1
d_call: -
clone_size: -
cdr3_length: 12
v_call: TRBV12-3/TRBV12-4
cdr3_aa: CASSNTYNEQFF
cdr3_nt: TGTGCCAGCAGCAACACCTACAATGAGCAGTTCTTC

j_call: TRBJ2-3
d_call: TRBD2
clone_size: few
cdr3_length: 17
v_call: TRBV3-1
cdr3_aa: CASSQGGAGDRTRYAYF
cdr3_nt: TGTGCCAGCAGCCAGGGGGGAGCGGGGGACCGAACGAGATACGCGTATTTT

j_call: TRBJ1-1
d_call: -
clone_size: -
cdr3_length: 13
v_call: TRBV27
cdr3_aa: CASRRGRPTEAFF
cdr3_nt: TGTGCCAGCAGACGAGGGCGCCCGACTGAAGCTTTCTTT

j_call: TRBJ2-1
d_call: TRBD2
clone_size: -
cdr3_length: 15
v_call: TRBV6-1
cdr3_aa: CASSPAGGQYNEQFF
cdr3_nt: TGTGCCAGCAGTCCAGCGGGAGGGCAATACAATGAGCAGTTCTTC

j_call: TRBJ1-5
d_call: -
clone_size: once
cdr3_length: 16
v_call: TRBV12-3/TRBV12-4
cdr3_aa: CASRVGPRGTPQPQHF
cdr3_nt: TGTGCCAGTCGGGTGGGGCCAAGGGGGACGCCCCAGCCCCAGCATTTT

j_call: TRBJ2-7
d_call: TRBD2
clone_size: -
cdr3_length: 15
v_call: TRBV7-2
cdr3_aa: CASSLSGISSYEQYF
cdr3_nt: TGTGCCAGCAGCTTAAGCGGGATTAGCTCCTACGAGCAGTACTTC

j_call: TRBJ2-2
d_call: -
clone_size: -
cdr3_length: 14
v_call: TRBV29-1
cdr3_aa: CSAARVRGTGELFF
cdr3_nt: TGCAGCGCTGCGCGAGTAAGGGGCACCGGGGAGCTGTTTTTT

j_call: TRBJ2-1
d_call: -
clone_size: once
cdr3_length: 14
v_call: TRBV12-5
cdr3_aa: CASGDEGGPNEQFF
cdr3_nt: TGTGCTAGTGGCGACGAGGGGGGGCCTAATGAGCAGTTCTTC

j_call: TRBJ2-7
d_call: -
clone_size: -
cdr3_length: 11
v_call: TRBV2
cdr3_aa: CASNVNYEQYF
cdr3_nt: TGTGCCAGCAATGTAAACTACGAGCAGTACTTC

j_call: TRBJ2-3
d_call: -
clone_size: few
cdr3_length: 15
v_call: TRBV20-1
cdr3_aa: CSLLGRDISTDTQYF
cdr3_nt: TGCAGTCTACTAGGTCGGGACATCAGCACAGATACGCAGTATTTT

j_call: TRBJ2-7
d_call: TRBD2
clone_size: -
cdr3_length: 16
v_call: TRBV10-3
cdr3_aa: CAISEGLAGASYEQYF
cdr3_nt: TGTGCCATCAGTGAGGGACTAGCGGGGGCCTCCTACGAGCAGTACTTC

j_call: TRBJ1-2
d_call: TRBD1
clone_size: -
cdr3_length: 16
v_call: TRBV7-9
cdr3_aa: CASSLGPQGVEYGYTF
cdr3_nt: TGTGCCAGCAGCCTAGGTCCGCAGGGGGTGGAATATGGCTACACCTTC

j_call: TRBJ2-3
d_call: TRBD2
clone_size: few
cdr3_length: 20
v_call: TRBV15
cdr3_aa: CATSTSGTSGGVLLHRYAYF
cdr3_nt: TGTGCCACCAGCACCTCCGGGACTAGCGGGGGGGTACTTTTGCACAGATACGCGTATTTT

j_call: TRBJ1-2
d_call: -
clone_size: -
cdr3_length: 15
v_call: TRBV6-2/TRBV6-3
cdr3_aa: CASSKEGPVNYGYTF
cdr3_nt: TGTGCCAGCAGTAAGGAGGGGCCCGTAAACTATGGCTACACCTTC

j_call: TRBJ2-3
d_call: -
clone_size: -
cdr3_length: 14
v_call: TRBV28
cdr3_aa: CANKPGLPPDTQYF
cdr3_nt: TGTGCCAACAAACCGGGACTGCCCCCAGATACGCAGTATTTT

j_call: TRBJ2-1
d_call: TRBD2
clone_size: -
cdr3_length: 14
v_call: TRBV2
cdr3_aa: CASSDSGSRNEQFF
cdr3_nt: TGTGCCAGCAGTGATAGCGGGAGTCGGAATGAGCAGTTCTTC

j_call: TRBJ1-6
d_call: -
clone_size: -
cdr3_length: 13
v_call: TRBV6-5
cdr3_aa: CASSLQKSSPLHF
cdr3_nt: TGTGCCAGCAGTTTACAGAAAAGTTCACCCCTCCACTTT

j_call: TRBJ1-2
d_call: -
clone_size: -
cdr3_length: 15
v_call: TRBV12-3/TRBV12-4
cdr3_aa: CASSFGLAANYGYTF
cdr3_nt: TGTGCCAGCAGTTTCGGGCTTGCAGCTAACTATGGCTACACCTTC

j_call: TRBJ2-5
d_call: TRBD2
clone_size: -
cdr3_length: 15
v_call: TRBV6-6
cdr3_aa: CAGSSPSGRQETQYF
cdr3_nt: TGTGCCGGCAGTTCCCCTAGCGGGAGACAAGAGACCCAGTACTTC

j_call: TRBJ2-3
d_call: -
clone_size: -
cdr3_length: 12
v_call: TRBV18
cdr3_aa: CASSPREGYAYF
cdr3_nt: TGTGCCAGCTCACCGAGGGAAGGGTACGCGTATTTT

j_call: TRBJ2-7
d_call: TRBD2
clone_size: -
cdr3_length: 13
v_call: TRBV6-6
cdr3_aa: CASSPSGSQDRYF
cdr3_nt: TGTGCCAGCAGTCCGAGCGGGAGCCAAGACAGGTACTTC

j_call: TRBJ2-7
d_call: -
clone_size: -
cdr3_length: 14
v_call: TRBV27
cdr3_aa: CASSVGARSYEQYF
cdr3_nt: TGTGCCAGCAGTGTTGGGGCGAGGTCCTACGAGCAGTACTTC

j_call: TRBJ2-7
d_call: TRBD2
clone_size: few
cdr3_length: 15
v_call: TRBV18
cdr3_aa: CASSPGREESYEQYF
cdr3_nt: TGTGCCAGCTCACCAGGGCGGGAGGAATCCTACGAGCAGTACTTC

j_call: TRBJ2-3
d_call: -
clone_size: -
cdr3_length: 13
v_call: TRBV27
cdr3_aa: CASSESGHRYAYF
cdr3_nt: TGTGCCAGCAGTGAATCGGGGCACAGATACGCGTATTTT

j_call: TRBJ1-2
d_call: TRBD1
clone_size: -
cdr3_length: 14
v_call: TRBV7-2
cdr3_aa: CASSLAGTGFGYTF
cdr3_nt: TGTGCCAGCAGCTTAGCGGGGACAGGGTTCGGCTACACCTTC

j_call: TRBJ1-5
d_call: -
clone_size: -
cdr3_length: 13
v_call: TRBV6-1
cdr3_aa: CASKGGTNQPQHF
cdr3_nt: TGTGCCAGCAAGGGCGGTACAAATCAGCCCCAGCATTTT